This is a list of T cell receptor beta chains from one sample in a study of tumor-infiltrating lymphocytes in primary liver carcinoma. TCRdb reprocessed the multiplex PCR reads with MiXCR, giving one entry per CDR3 protein. In the table there are approximately 340,000 distinct CDR3 sequences, 65% of which are singletons. The sequenced sample was peripheral blood. These receptors originate from a middle-aged man with primary liver carcinoma and hepatitis B virus infection. CDR3s leave out the opening cysteine and the closing phenylalanine or tryptophan. The size entry is marked missing in some rows and otherwise reads once, few, many or a size class.

>TRBJ2-3|TRBV11-2|-
ASNLSGSITDTQY
>TRBJ2-5|TRBV10-3|-
AISEEIFSGILQETQY
>TRBJ1-4|TRBV10-3|-
AISGIDEKLF
>TRBJ2-4|TRBV7-9|-
ASSLATGGDLDIQY
>TRBJ2-4|TRBV29-1|many
SVATSGSPRGKNIQY
>TRBJ2-4|TRBV29-1|-
SVGWGLAGGLAKDIQY
>TRBJ2-7|TRBV10-2|-
ASSGDGRGQGFHEQY
>TRBJ2-5|TRBV11-2|-
ASSPEASTQEIQY
>TRBJ2-7|TRBV7-9|-
ASSSTGEASYEQY
>TRBJ2-1|TRBV10-2|few
ASSEWTSGSYNEQF
>TRBJ2-2|TRBV9|-
ASSTGTNGTPRELF
>TRBJ2-4|TRBV11-2|-
ASSWGPGLAKNIRY
>TRBJ2-4|TRBV14|-
ASSQDGTGPLAKNIQY
>TRBJ1-6|TRBV11-2|-
ASSLVRAPGSPFH
>TRBJ1-1|TRBV6-6|-
DSSYGGRDNTEAF
>TRBJ1-1|TRBV6-1|many
ASSEFYRSDTEAF
>TRBJ1-2|TRBV6-2/TRBV6-3|-
AISLRTLGISNYGYT
>TRBJ1-5|TRBV30|-
AWIKVGSHQPQH
>TRBJ2-7|TRBV5-1|few
ASSLTGQAYEQY
>TRBJ2-2|TRBV6-5|-
ASSRGLAGGPGIGELF
>TRBJ2-5|TRBV6-5|few
ASRSTSGRETQY
>TRBJ2-7|TRBV6-2/TRBV6-3|many
ASRDPRHLQY
>TRBJ2-7|TRBV10-2|-
ASGRGQGTDEQY
>TRBJ2-7|TRBV29-1|-
SVSGTGGSYEQY
>TRBJ2-2|TRBV5-4|-
ASSFIAGELF
>TRBJ1-6|TRBV6-5|few
ASSYSGNSPLH
>TRBJ2-1|TRBV11-2|-
ASSLQTIGLTTMRQF
>TRBJ2-1|TRBV6-2/TRBV6-3|many
ASSPRRHTGFPYNEQF
>TRBJ2-7|TRBV28|few
ASRSRTLEQY
>TRBJ2-1|TRBV11-2|-
ASSLAAALAGVYNEQF
>TRBJ2-7|TRBV10-2|-
ASRTSGRHDEQY
>TRBJ2-3|TRBV7-8|many
ASSTGGTDTQY
>TRBJ1-1|TRBV6-2/TRBV6-3|-
ASSTDRVKSTEAF
>TRBJ1-2|TRBV14|-
ASSQGTGALGGGYT
>TRBJ2-1|TRBV11-2|few
ASSLAVWIRQF
>TRBJ1-5|TRBV4-1|many
ASSPGQGEGMGPQH
>TRBJ2-1|TRBV11-1|once
ASSLASRRTNEQF
>TRBJ2-2|TRBV10-3|many
AIGGTGELF
>TRBJ1-4|TRBV28|-
ASSPPGTGSTTNEKLF
>TRBJ1-2|TRBV29-1|-
SVYGTFDVYT
>TRBJ1-2|TRBV5-4|few
ASSLGLEQGSGYT
>TRBJ2-7|TRBV5-6|-
ASSLAPCEQY
>TRBJ2-5|TRBV12-3/TRBV12-4|-
ASTTLVSETSVKETQY
>TRBJ2-5|TRBV7-9|few
ASSVGTSGSETQY
>TRBJ2-3|TRBV10-1|-
ASSKDERLLDTQY